The rows below give T cell receptor beta chains drawn from one sample of a study of CD8+ T cells in alopecia areata. Assay used: immunoSEQ multiplex PCR; TCRdb lists only in-frame clones, some missing. The sample lists 120,000 to 150,000 clones; 85% to 90% were seen once. Source: CD8+ T cells sorted from blood, taken at week 0. The receptor set was obtained from a human donor with alopecia areata. CDR3s include the opening cysteine and the closing phenylalanine or tryptophan. D genes are given only for firm matches. Some rows mark clone size as missing; the rest say once, few, many or name a class of expanded clone.

size	V	D	J	CDR3	DNA
.	TRBV11-2	TRBD2	TRBJ2-7	CASSLMAGGSYEQYF	TGTGCCAGCAGCTTAATGGCGGGAGGGTCTTACGAGCAGTACTTC
once	TRBV4-1	.	TRBJ2-2	CASSQEAGWVELFF	TGCGCCAGCAGCCAAGAAGCGGGCTGGGTGGAGCTGTTTTTT
.	TRBV13	.	TRBJ2-2	CASSPNPRDTLNTGELFF	TGTGCCAGCAGCCCCAATCCACGGGACACACTTAACACCGGGGAGCTGTTTTTT
.	TRBV18	.	TRBJ2-1	CASSPPTGENEQFF	TGTGCCAGCTCACCACCGACCGGGGAAAATGAGCAGTTCTTC
.	TRBV19	TRBD1	TRBJ1-5	CASSPAGGGWQPQHF	TGTGCCAGTAGCCCAGCGGGAGGGGGCTGGCAGCCCCAGCATTTT
.	TRBV29-1	.	TRBJ1-1	CSVVFPGRTEAFF	TGCAGCGTGGTATTCCCCGGGCGCACTGAAGCTTTCTTT
.	TRBV14	TRBD2	TRBJ2-1	CASSLRLAGGNNEQFF	TGTGCCAGCAGCTTACGACTAGCGGGGGGAAACAATGAGCAGTTCTTC
.	TRBV6-5	.	TRBJ2-2	CASMGLTDTGELFF	TGTGCCAGCATGGGGCTGACGGACACCGGGGAGCTGTTTTTT
.	TRBV29-1	.	TRBJ1-1	CSVESQMPEAFF	TGCAGCGTTGAAAGCCAAATGCCTGAAGCTTTCTTT
.	TRBV7-3	.	TRBJ2-3	CASSPWTSTDTQYF	TGTGCCAGCAGCCCATGGACTAGCACAGATACGCAGTATTTT
.	TRBV7-9	.	TRBJ2-7	CASSRGEQYF	TGTGCCAGCAGCCGGGGGGAGCAGTACTTC
.	TRBV2	TRBD2	TRBJ2-1	CATLPSGRADEQFF	TGTGCCACCCTTCCTAGCGGGAGAGCAGATGAGCAGTTCTTC
.	TRBV29-1	TRBD2	TRBJ2-7	CSVEVPGRAAYEQYF	TGCAGCGTTGAGGTTCCCGGGAGGGCGGCCTACGAGCAGTACTTC
few	TRBV29-1	.	TRBJ2-5	CSVWGRETQYF	TGCAGCGTTTGGGGGCGTGAGACCCAGTACTTC
.	TRBV6-1	TRBD2	TRBJ2-1	CASSGLAGFDEQFF	TGTGCCAGCAGTGGACTAGCGGGATTCGATGAGCAGTTCTTC
.	TRBV9	.	TRBJ1-1	CASSADRINTEAFF	TGTGCCAGCAGCGCCGACAGGATTAACACTGAAGCTTTCTTT
.	TRBV9	.	TRBJ2-7	CASSPHRVQNEQYF	TGTGCCAGCAGCCCCCACAGGGTACAGAACGAGCAGTACTTC
.	TRBV2	TRBD2	TRBJ2-5	CASSDFEGPLAGNDQETQYF	TGTGCCAGCAGTGATTTCGAAGGACCTCTAGCGGGAAACGACCAAGAGACCCAGTACTTC
.	TRBV6-5	TRBD1	TRBJ1-6	CASSTDRVTSPLHF	TGTGCCAGCAGTACCGACAGGGTAACTTCACCCCTCCACTTT
.	TRBV7-9	.	TRBJ2-2	CASSLLTGGELFF	TGTGCCAGCAGCCTTCTCACGGGCGGGGAGCTGTTTTTT
.	TRBV29-1	.	TRBJ2-7	CSVEAAADYEQYF	TGCAGCGTTGAAGCAGCGGCAGACTACGAGCAGTACTTC
once	TRBV27	TRBD2	TRBJ2-3	CASSSLGSGRSSTDTQYF	TGTGCCAGCAGTTCCCTTGGTAGCGGGAGGTCGAGCACAGATACGCAGTATTTT
.	TRBV4-1	.	TRBJ2-7	CASSPIRVPYEQYF	TGCGCCAGCAGCCCGATCCGGGTCCCCTACGAGCAGTACTTC
.	TRBV6-1	.	TRBJ2-7	CASSERPDLSYEQYF	TGTGCCAGCAGTGAACGACCAGACCTCTCCTACGAGCAGTACTTC